The 21 T cell receptor beta chains reported below all come from one sample, sequenced in a study of T cell responses to AZD1222 COVID-19 vaccine. Sequencing used immunoSEQ multiplex PCR; TCRdb keeps in-frame clones, though not all of them. The sample holds 140,000 to 150,000 clones, 92% seen once. The source was peripheral blood, collected 28 days after the second AZD1222 dose. These receptor sequences come from an adult who received the AZD1222 COVID-19 vaccine.

V usage is TRBV5-8 and J usage is TRBJ2-2; 12 nucleotides agree with TRBD2. This CDR3 comprises 17 residues. From germline, CDR1 is SGHTS and CDR2 YDEGEE. V gave up 0 bases and J gave up 5 bases; unmatched junction bases: 5. The CDR3 loop is CASSLGRLAGETGELFF. Written as DNA, the CDR3 is TGTGCCAGCAGCTTGGGGCGACTAGCGGGAGAGACCGGGGAGCTGTTTTTT.

This chain joins TRBV5-1 and TRBJ2-7; 8 positions agree with TRBD1. CDR3 length equals 13 residues. Germline assignment: CDR1 SGHRS and CDR2 YFSETQ. V was clipped by 3 bases and J by 5 bases; unmatched bases: 4. The chain's CDR3 is CASSSGGWDEQYF. CDR3 DNA: TGCGCCAGCAGCTCAGGGGGCTGGGACGAGCAGTACTTC.

The rearrangement joins TRBV9 to TRBJ2-3; D possibly corresponds to TRBD2 (5 bases). The CDR3 totals 13 residues. Germline V CDR1 and CDR2: SGDLS, YYNGEE. The V end lost 4 bases, the J end lost 2 bases, and 8 bases lay between the germline ends. The CDR3 DNA sequence: TGTGCCAGCAGCTGGACTCTCACAGATACGCAGTATTTT. This gives the protein CASSWTLTDTQYF.

The chain couples TRBV19 to TRBJ1-1; D perhaps matches TRBD1 (5 bases). This CDR3 spans 13 amino acids. CDR1 and CDR2 from the germline V gene are LNHDA and SQIVND (reference sequence). The ends were cut back, 8 bases at V and 0 bases at J, with 10 bases in the middle. CDR3 in amino acids: CASWDLMNTEAFF. CDR3 coding DNA: TGTGCCAGTTGGGACCTCATGAACACTGAAGCTTTCTTT.

This chain links TRBV15 with TRBJ2-7; 8 bases align to TRBD2. This CDR3 is built from 16 residues. Germline CDR1 reads LNHNV; CDR2 reads YYDKDF (reference sequence). Trimming removed 0 bases from V and 2 bases from J; junction bases left unmatched: 6. CDR3 residues: CATSRDVGAGAYEQYF. The DNA of the CDR3 is TGTGCCACCAGCAGAGATGTGGGAGCGGGAGCCTACGAGCAGTACTTC.

The gene calls are TRBV3-1 (or the pseudogene TRBV3-2) and TRBJ2-1, with TRBD2 identical over 9 bases. Losses at the gene ends were 1 base for V and 0 bases for J; bases not matched to a gene: 13. Germline CDR1 LGHDT, CDR2 YNNKEL (reference sequence). The CDR3 length is 20 residues. Written as DNA, the CDR3 is TGTGCCAGCAGCCAAGGTTTAGGCCTAGCGGGATTTAGCTCCTACAATGAGCAGTTCTTC. Translating gives CASSQGLGLAGFSSYNEQFF.

The chain joins TRBV3-1 (or the pseudogene TRBV3-2) to TRBJ1-5; a weak D match, TRBD1 (5 bases). With 2 bases removed from V and 5 bases from J, the gap between germline ends came to 7 bases. The CDR3 extends over 13 amino acids. Germline-derived CDR1 and CDR2 are LGHDT and YNNKEL (reference sequence). The CDR3 reads CASSQQGDQPQHF. For the CDR3, the DNA is TGTGCCAGCAGCCAACAGGGCGATCAGCCCCAGCATTTT.

The CDR3 sequence: CAYGGMGTEAFF. The CDR3 DNA reads TGTGCTTACGGCGGGATGGGCACTGAAGCTTTCTTT. The V call is TRBV30, the J call TRBJ1-1; D is ambiguous. CDR3 length: 12 amino acids. Per the germline V gene, CDR1 is GTSNPN and CDR2 is SVGIG (reference sequence).

About this clone itself: At one end, the junction sequence differs from germline, possibly due to a read error. Other DNA sequences in the same sample also yield this CDR3. The chain carries TRBV5-1 and TRBJ2-7, with TRBD1 matching over 7 bases. In germline, CDR1 is SGHRS, CDR2 YFSETQ. This CDR3 contains 13 residues. The CDR3 coding sequence is TGCGCCAGCAGTTTGGGACAGAGCTACGAGCAGTACTTC. Amino acid sequence: CASSLGQSYEQYF.

The V gene is TRBV4-1, the J gene TRBJ1-3; TRBD1 might be the D (6 bases). The CDR3 loop spans 17 amino acids. Trimming removed 0 bases from V and 0 bases from J, with 12 bases in between. Germline V CDR1 and CDR2: MGHRA, YSYEKL. CDR3: CASSQDGGLNSGNTIYF. The CDR3 nucleotides read TGCGCCAGCAGCCAAGATGGGGGGCTTAACTCTGGAAACACCATATATTTT.

The chain uses TRBV10-3 and TRBJ2-5; 8 nucleotides line up with TRBD1. CDR1 ENHRY and CDR2 SYGVKD come from the germline V gene. This CDR3 region has 16 residues. V shed 3 bases, J shed 5 bases, and the junction held 11 bases outside the gene matches. The CDR3 region is CAISEPRTGLRETQYF. CDR3 nucleotides: TGTGCCATCAGTGAACCGCGGACAGGGCTGCGTGAGACCCAGTACTTC.

CDR3 residues: CASSQDFSGRAEQYF. CDR3 in DNA: TGCGCCAGCAGCCAAGATTTTAGCGGGAGGGCGGAGCAGTACTTC. The chain uses TRBV4-3 and TRBJ2-7, with TRBD2 matching over 11 bases. V shed 0 bases, J shed 7 bases, and the junction held 5 bases outside the gene matches. In germline, CDR1 is LGHNA, CDR2 YSLEER. This CDR3 has 15 residues.

V gene TRBV7-2 combines with J gene TRBJ1-2; no firm D call. The V end was cut by 5 bases, the J end by 1 base, with 2 bases between. The CDR3 has 11 residues. Germline V CDR1 and CDR2: SGHTA, FQGNSA. The CDR3 nucleotides read TGTGCCAGCAGCATTAACTATGGCTACACCTTC. The encoded protein is CASSINYGYTF.

V and J are TRBV4-3 and TRBJ1-4; TRBD1 matches 7 bases. Germline assignment: CDR1 LGHNA and CDR2 YSLEER. V shed 3 bases and J 4 bases; nucleotides not matched to a gene: 8. The CDR3 totals 16 residues. The CDR3 DNA reads as TGCGCCAGCAGCCAGAATCCGACAGGGCTTAATGAAAAACTGTTTTTT. As protein: CASSQNPTGLNEKLFF.

This clone was seen just once. V usage is TRBV3-1 (or the pseudogene TRBV3-2) and J usage is TRBJ1-2, with TRBD1 matching over 7 bases. The CDR3 loop spans 11 amino acids. Germline CDR1 and CDR2: LGHDT and YNNKEL (reference sequence). The trim removed 4 bases at V and 10 bases at J, leaving 3 bases unmatched. The CDR3 sequence: CASSRDRAYTF. As DNA, the CDR3 is TGTGCCAGCAGCCGGGACAGAGCCTACACCTTC.

The V and J genes are TRBV27 and TRBJ2-7; possibly TRBD2 for D (5 bases). CDR1 and CDR2 (germline): MNHEY, SMNVEV (reference sequence). Trimming removed 4 bases at V and 2 bases at J, with 9 bases between. This CDR3 spans 13 amino acids. DNA for the CDR3: TGTGCCAGCAGTTGGACTGGGCCCTACGAGCAGTACTTC. Amino acid sequence: CASSWTGPYEQYF.

The chain uses TRBV11-2 and TRBJ2-7; possible D gene TRBD2, 5 bases. Germline assignment: CDR1 SGHAT and CDR2 FQNNGV. The CDR3 has 15 amino acids. Trimming cost V 1 base and J 3 bases, with 13 bases left between them. Here the CDR3 reads CASSLAQGRLYEQYF. CDR3 DNA sequence: TGTGCCAGCAGCTTAGCCCAAGGGAGACTCTACGAGCAGTACTTC.

The V and J genes are TRBV6-2 or TRBV6-3 and TRBJ1-6; weak D call: TRBD1 (5 bases). Trimming removed 6 bases from V and 5 bases from J, with 11 bases in between. CDR3 length: 14 residues. The germline V gene has CDR1 MNHEY and CDR2 SVGEGT. This CDR3 is CASSPGTDNSPLHF. The CDR3 nucleotides are TGTGCCAGCAGCCCCGGGACCGATAATTCACCCCTCCACTTT.

The rearrangement joins TRBV11-3 to TRBJ1-5; weak D call: TRBD1 (5 bases). The CDR3 covers 14 residues. From germline, CDR1 is SGHNT and CDR2 YENEEA. The V end was cut by 4 bases, the J end by 4 bases, with 11 bases between. The CDR3 DNA is TGTGCCAGCAGCTCCACCCAGGGAAATCAGCCCCAGCATTTT. This sequence encodes CASSSTQGNQPQHF.

The genes are TRBV25-1 and TRBJ1-6; 7 positions agree with TRBD1. The CDR3 has 13 residues. From germline, CDR1 is MGHDK and CDR2 SYGVNS. The trim removed 8 bases at V and 10 bases at J, leaving 8 bases unmatched. The DNA for the CDR3 is TGTGCCAGCTCGCCAGGGGGTAGGTCACCCCTCCACTTT. Residues: CASSPGGRSPLHF.

This clone showed up just once. The chain couples TRBV7-8 to TRBJ1-5; 7 bases are a match to TRBD1. Germline trimming cut 5 bases from V and 3 bases from J; bases unmatched to any gene: 4. Germline loops: CDR1 SGHVS, CDR2 FQNEAQ. The CDR3 loop spans 14 amino acids. The CDR3: CASSHGTDNQPQHF. The DNA for the CDR3 is TGTGCCAGCAGCCACGGGACAGACAATCAGCCCCAGCATTTT.